A single sample is the source of the 10 T cell receptor beta chains below, sequenced in a study of T-cell memory formation after mild COVID-19. TCRdb reanalysed the 5' RACE reads using MiXCR and keeps one entry per CDR3 protein. The top ten clones hold roughly 12% of a sample with roughly 380,000 distinct CDR3 sequences, 25% to 30% of them seen once. Sequencing input: PBMCs or a T cell subset sorted from them (not recorded which). Source of these receptors: an adult woman who had mild COVID-19 (a few samples of this study predate the infection). Cell type and time point are not known.

This clonotype was picked up one time. The chain combines TRBV10-3 with TRBJ2-5; 11 bases map to TRBD2. Germline lookup yields CDR1 ENHRY and CDR2 SYGVKD. With 6 bases clipped from V and 5 bases from J, the junction kept 8 bases outside the gene matches. CDR3 size: 15 residues. CDR3 protein: CAISSSGGIAETQYF. CDR3 DNA sequence: TGTGCCATCAGCTCTAGCGGGGGGATCGCGGAGACCCAGTACTTC.

This clonotype was detected a few times. The V and J genes are TRBV12-3 or TRBV12-4 and TRBJ2-7, with 8 bases aligning to TRBD1. CDR3 length: 14 residues. The V gene end was trimmed by 3 bases and the J gene end by 5 bases; junction bases not matched to a gene: 6. DNA of the CDR3: TGTGCCAGCAGTTTTTGGGGCAGGGGGCACGAGCAGTACTTC. As protein: CASSFWGRGHEQYF.

This clonotype was detected a few times. The chain combines TRBV12-3 or TRBV12-4 with TRBJ2-7; 12 bases line up with TRBD2. The CDR3 spans 15 residues. V lost 4 bases and J lost 6; bases outside the gene matches: 7. DNA for the CDR3: TGTGCCAGCAGTTCCGGGAGGACTAGCGGGATCGAGCAGTACTTC. Translating it yields CASSSGRTSGIEQYF.

This rearrangement joins TRBV4-3 to TRBJ2-7, with D possibly being TRBD1 or TRBD2 (5 bases each). From germline, CDR1 is LGHNA and CDR2 YSLEER. This CDR3 is 15 amino acids long. V was clipped by 0 bases and J by 2 bases, with 11 bases between them. The CDR3 here is CASSQESGPPYEQYF. The CDR3 bases are TGCGCCAGCAGCCAAGAGTCGGGGCCCCCCTACGAGCAGTACTTC.

In its sample, this clonotype was seen a few times. The rearrangement uses TRBV6-5 and TRBJ1-1; D is possibly TRBD1 (6 bases). The germline gives CDR1 MNHEY, CDR2 SVGAGI. Trimming shortened V by 8 bases and J by 4 bases, and 20 bases separated the two germline ends. This CDR3 has 15 amino acids. CDR3 region: CASDGGGPARTEAFF. In DNA form, the CDR3 reads TGTGCCAGCGATGGGGGGGGGCCCGCCCGCACTGAAGCTTTCTTT.

This clonotype is labeled as large. The chain links TRBV25-1 to TRBJ1-2; D is possibly TRBD1 (5 bases). Germline V gene sequence: CDR1 MGHDK, CDR2 SYGVNS. The CDR3 totals 15 residues. The V end was cut by 2 bases, the J end by 3 bases, with 13 bases between. The CDR3: CASSETAEGDYGYTF. CDR3 sequence (DNA): TGTGCCAGCAGTGAAACTGCAGAAGGGGACTATGGCTACACCTTC.

V and J are TRBV7-8 and TRBJ2-7; 7 bases agree with TRBD2. This CDR3 has 16 amino acids. Germline loops: CDR1 SGHVS, CDR2 FQNEAQ. The V and J ends lost 1 base and 0 bases, in that order; junction bases with no gene match: 6. The CDR3 reads CASSLGREPPSYEQYF. The CDR3 DNA is TGTGCCAGCAGCTTAGGGCGGGAGCCACCCTCCTACGAGCAGTACTTC.

In this sample, this clonotype turned up a few times. The chain joins TRBV3-1 to TRBJ2-7; TRBD2 is a possible D gene (7 bases). CDR3 length equals 16 residues. Trimming left V 0 bases short and J 2 bases short, with 14 bases between. CDR1 and CDR2 (germline): LGHDT, YNNKEL (reference sequence). For the CDR3, the DNA is TGTGCCAGCAGCCAAGACCCGGGGGCGGGGGCCTACGAGCAGTACTTC. Protein product: CASSQDPGAGAYEQYF.

The sample holds a few counts of this clonotype. The V gene is TRBV7-6, the J gene TRBJ2-1, with TRBD2 as a possible D gene (5 bases). Germline V gene lookup returns CDR1 SGHVS and CDR2 FNYEAQ. Trimming shortened V by 0 bases and J by 5 bases, and 17 bases separated the two germline ends. This CDR3 comprises 17 residues. The CDR3: CASSLAWGDLVDNEQFF. In DNA form, the CDR3 reads TGTGCCAGCAGCTTAGCATGGGGAGATCTCGTCGACAATGAGCAGTTCTTC.

This clonotype was found a few times. This chain joins TRBV7-2 and TRBJ2-3, with D possibly being TRBD2 (6 bases). V lost 1 base to trimming and J lost 2 bases, with 10 bases between them. Germline V gene data show CDR1 as SGHTA and CDR2 as FQGNSA. The CDR3 has 15 amino acids. The CDR3 here is CASSLGGMVTDTQYF. In DNA form, the CDR3 reads TGTGCCAGCAGCTTAGGCGGGATGGTCACAGATACGCAGTATTTT.